These T cell receptor beta chains were read from a single sample in a study of OX40 agonist ivuxolimab in advanced cancers. Repertoires were generated with immunoSEQ multiplex PCR, while TCRdb's copy carries only in-frame clones and drops some. The sample shows 55,000 to 80,000 clones, around 84% of them seen only once. Sequencing used CD4+ or CD8+ T cells sorted from blood, obtained in a trial of the OX40 agonist ivuxolimab. These receptors originate from an adult with an advanced solid tumor such as melanoma, head and neck, liver or kidney cancer. The CDR3 runs from the conserved cysteine through the conserved F or W. Fields, in order: D gene, J gene, clone size, V gene, CDR3 DNA, CDR3 protein. A D gene is named only where the DNA matches it firmly. Some rows have no size entry. The others give once, few or many, or a class for an expanded clone.

.	TRBJ2-3	.	TRBV21-1	TGTGCCAGCAGCAAATTCAAGGAGCAAGCGGGGATTCCGAGCACAGATACGCAGTATTTT	CASSKFKEQAGIPSTDTQYF
TRBD2	TRBJ2-1	.	TRBV7-9	TGTGCCAGCAGCTTAGTAGGCGGGGGGGCCGGCCATGAGCAGTTCTTC	CASSLVGGGAGHEQFF
.	TRBJ1-2	few	TRBV6-5	TGTGCCAGCAGTTACAGGGGTGGCTACACCTTC	CASSYRGGYTF
.	TRBJ1-6	.	TRBV6-5	TGTGCCACCACCCCGGAGGGGGTTTCTGGATCCCTCCACTTT	CATTPEGVSGSLHF
.	TRBJ1-1	few	TRBV29-1	TGCAGCGTTGGTACGCTTATGAACACTGAAGCTTTCTTT	CSVGTLMNTEAFF
TRBD2	TRBJ2-3	.	TRBV9	TGTGCCAGCAGCGTAGCAGCGGGAGGCACAGATACGCAGTATTTT	CASSVAAGGTDTQYF
.	TRBJ1-2	few	TRBV7-9	TGTGCCAGCAGCCCCCGACATTTTCTCTATGGCTACACCTTC	CASSPRHFLYGYTF
TRBD1	TRBJ2-7	.	TRBV6-5	TGTGCCAGCAGTTACTGGCGACAGGGGGCGGGGGAGCAGTACTTC	CASSYWRQGAGEQYF
.	TRBJ2-7	.	TRBV7-2	TGTGCCAGCAGCGTAACTCCGAGCTCCTACGAGCAGTACTTC	CASSVTPSSYEQYF
TRBD2	TRBJ2-3	.	TRBV30	TGTGCCTGGAGCGCGGGACTAGCGACTAGCACAGATACGCAGTATTTT	CAWSAGLATSTDTQYF
.	TRBJ2-3	.	TRBV7-2	TGTGCCAGCAGCTCCCTCGATACGCAGTATTTT	CASSSLDTQYF
.	TRBJ1-1	.	TRBV30	TGTGCCTGGTCCAGGGTGGGCCTAAACACTGAAGCTTTCTTT	CAWSRVGLNTEAFF
.	TRBJ2-7	.	TRBV5-1	TGCGCCAGCAGCTTGCCCATGGCCTACGAGCAGTACTTC	CASSLPMAYEQYF
TRBD1	TRBJ1-5	.	TRBV4-1	TGCGCCAGCAGCCCTTGGGGACAGGGACACCAGCCCCAGCATTTT	CASSPWGQGHQPQHF
.	TRBJ1-6	.	TRBV7-9	TGTGCCAGCAGCTTCCCGGGTCCCAATTCACCCCTCCACTTT	CASSFPGPNSPLHF
.	TRBJ1-3	.	TRBV12-5	TGTGCTAGTGGTCCGGGCGGTTCACTCTCTGGAAACACCATATATTTT	CASGPGGSLSGNTIYF
TRBD2	TRBJ2-1	.	TRBV11-3	TGTGCCAGCAGCTCCGGGACTAGCGGCTACAATGAGCAGTTCTTC	CASSSGTSGYNEQFF
TRBD1	TRBJ1-1	.	TRBV6-5	TGTGCCAGCACCACGACAGGGAAAAACACTGAAGCTTTCTTT	CASTTTGKNTEAFF
TRBD2	TRBJ2-5	once	TRBV5-5	TGTGCCAGCAGCTACGGGGGGAGTTGGGAGACCCAGTACTTC	CASSYGGSWETQYF
.	TRBJ2-3	.	TRBV29-1	TGCAGCGTTGTACAGGGAGGAGATACGCAGTATTTT	CSVVQGGDTQYF
.	TRBJ1-5	.	TRBV5-4	TGTGCCAGCAGCTTGGGGCATAGCAATCAGCCCCAGCATTTT	CASSLGHSNQPQHF
.	TRBJ1-4	.	TRBV4-3	TGCGCCAGCAGCGAAGGCCCTGGGCTGGGGGGGGAAAAACTGTTTTTT	CASSEGPGLGGEKLFF
.	TRBJ1-1	.	TRBV9	TGTGCCAGCAGCGTAGCTACTGGCTTGAACACTGAAGCTTTCTTT	CASSVATGLNTEAFF
.	TRBJ1-5	few	TRBV5-1	TGCGCCAGCAGCTCGGACGGTAGCAATCAGCCCCAGCATTTT	CASSSDGSNQPQHF
.	TRBJ2-7	.	TRBV7-2	TGTGCCAGCAGCTTAAACGGCCAGACCTACGAGCAGTACTTC	CASSLNGQTYEQYF
.	TRBJ1-3	.	TRBV30	TGTGCTCGGAATGGGGGCTCTGGAAACACCATATATTTT	CARNGGSGNTIYF
TRBD1	TRBJ1-2	.	TRBV7-8	TGTGCCAGCAGCTTTGGGACAGCTACCGAGGGCTACACCTTC	CASSFGTATEGYTF
TRBD2	TRBJ2-2	once	TRBV11-3	TGTGCCAGCAGCTTAGATCCGGGTAGCGGGAGTCCCGGGGAGCTGTTTTTT	CASSLDPGSGSPGELFF
.	TRBJ1-2	.	TRBV6-1	TGTGCCAGCAGTGAAGCAGGGCCTGGCTACACCTTC	CASSEAGPGYTF
TRBD2	TRBJ2-7	.	TRBV19	TGTGCCAGTAGTCGTGACCTCGGGGGGGCCGAGCAGTACTTC	CASSRDLGGAEQYF
TRBD2	TRBJ2-7	.	TRBV4-2	TGTGCCAGCAGCCAAGGGGGACTAGCTTACGAGCAGTACTTC	CASSQGGLAYEQYF
.	TRBJ1-2	.	TRBV5-1	TGCGCCAGCAGCCCCGAGGGGTATAACTATGGCTACACCTTC	CASSPEGYNYGYTF
.	TRBJ2-3	.	TRBV19	TGTGCCAGTAGTATTTTCGCTCGGGGGAGCCGCACAGATACGCAGTATTTT	CASSIFARGSRTDTQYF
.	TRBJ1-1	.	TRBV19	TGTGCCAGTAGTATAACGGGAGCGAACACTGAAGCTTTCTTT	CASSITGANTEAFF
TRBD1	TRBJ1-5	.	TRBV19	TGTGCCAGTAAGAGCGTCGTCGGGACAGTTAATCAGCCCCAGCATTTT	CASKSVVGTVNQPQHF
TRBD2	TRBJ2-1	.	TRBV5-4	TGTGCCAGCAGCTCAAGACTAGCGGGGTACAATGAGCAGTTCTTC	CASSSRLAGYNEQFF
.	TRBJ1-2	few	TRBV12-5	TGTGCTAGTGGTTTGATCAACCGGGATGCCAGCTATGGCTACACCTTC	CASGLINRDASYGYTF
TRBD1	TRBJ1-2	once	TRBV11-3	TGTGCCAGCAGCTCCAAAGGGACAGGGAACTATGGCTACACCTTC	CASSSKGTGNYGYTF
.	TRBJ2-5	.	TRBV6-6	TGTGCCAGCGCAGGGGCAGAGACCCAGTACTTC	CASAGAETQYF
TRBD1	TRBJ1-2	once	TRBV11-3	TGTGCCAGCAGAGGTGGGACAGGGTCGACCTATGGCTACACCTTC	CASRGGTGSTYGYTF
.	TRBJ2-2	once	TRBV19	TGTGCCAGTAGTCGGGCCGGGGGCGCGAGTACCGGGGAGCTGTTTTTT	CASSRAGGASTGELFF